This is a list of T cell receptor beta chains from one sample in a study of PD-L1 blockade in urothelial cancer. Generated by immunoSEQ multiplex PCR, the TCRdb table keeps only in-frame clones and is missing some. Of about 43,000 clones listed, more than 70% are singletons. The sample here was PBMCs, taken around atezolizumab (anti-PD-L1) treatment. These receptors were collected from a man in his 60s with urothelial cancer. CDR3s include the opening cysteine and the closing phenylalanine or tryptophan. The D gene is left open where the match is weak. Rows may omit the clone size; those that give it use once, few, many or a size class.

-	TRBV5-4	-	TRBJ2-5	CASSFGGETQYF	TGTGCCAGCAGCTTTGGGGGCGAGACCCAGTACTTC
-	TRBV7-2	-	TRBJ2-7	CASSRGGGSYSSEQYF	TGTGCCAGCAGCCGAGGTGGGGGGTCGTACTCCTCCGAGCAGTACTTC
TRBD2	TRBV19	-	TRBJ2-2	CATTRTRTGELFF	TGTGCCACCACTCGGACTAGAACCGGGGAGCTGTTTTTT
-	TRBV25-1	-	TRBJ1-2	CASSAGLYGYTF	TGTGCCAGCAGTGCGGGACTCTATGGCTACACCTTC
TRBD1	TRBV28	-	TRBJ2-1	CASSLTGQGAYEQFF	TGTGCCAGCAGTTTGACCGGACAGGGGGCTTATGAGCAGTTCTTC
TRBD1	TRBV11-3	once	TRBJ1-1	CASSTGQGPNTEAFF	TGTGCCAGCAGCACCGGACAGGGGCCGAACACTGAAGCTTTCTTT
TRBD2	TRBV10-1	-	TRBJ2-1	CASSVNRGAYNEQFF	TGCGCCAGCAGTGTCAACCGGGGGGCCTACAATGAGCAGTTCTTC
-	TRBV7-2	-	TRBJ1-2	CASSLARTKANYGYTF	TGTGCCAGCAGCTTAGCGCGGACTAAAGCTAACTATGGCTACACCTTC
-	TRBV5-1	-	TRBJ1-1	CASSLGGGRVTEAFF	TGCGCCAGCAGCTTGGGGGGGGGCAGGGTCACTGAAGCTTTCTTT
TRBD1	TRBV30	-	TRBJ2-2	CAWSGPRGQGELFF	TGTGCCTGGAGTGGCCCCAGGGGGCAAGGGGAGCTGTTTTTT
TRBD1	TRBV10-3	-	TRBJ2-1	CASITPGQGHNEQFF	TGTGCCTCGATCACACCGGGACAGGGGCACAATGAGCAGTTCTTC
-	TRBV6-5	-	TRBJ2-7	CASSSTLSYEQYF	TGTGCCAGCAGTTCTACACTATCCTACGAGCAGTACTTC
-	TRBV5-1	-	TRBJ1-2	CASSLVQGNYGYTF	TGCGCCAGCAGCTTGGTACAGGGCAATTACGGCTACACCTTC
-	TRBV10-3	-	TRBJ2-1	CAIAQGGSYNEQFF	TGTGCCATCGCCCAGGGGGGCTCCTACAATGAGCAGTTCTTC
-	TRBV19	-	TRBJ2-6	CASSIESRVSGANVLTF	TGTGCCAGTAGTATAGAAAGCCGAGTCTCTGGGGCCAACGTCCTGACTTTC
TRBD1	TRBV5-1	-	TRBJ2-7	CASSLGGTAISYEQYF	TGCGCCAGCAGCTTGGGTGGGACAGCCATCTCCTACGAGCAGTACTTC
-	TRBV5-5	-	TRBJ1-1	CASSLQGRNTEAFF	TGTGCCAGCAGCTTGCAGGGCAGGAACACTGAAGCTTTCTTT
TRBD2	TRBV29-1	-	TRBJ2-1	CSVEDQLSGGRNNEQFF	TGCAGCGTTGAAGACCAATTAAGCGGGGGGAGAAACAATGAGCAGTTCTTC
TRBD1	TRBV19	-	TRBJ1-3	CASRPQGASGNTIYF	TGTGCCAGTAGGCCACAGGGGGCCTCTGGAAACACCATATATTTT
-	TRBV7-9	-	TRBJ2-4	CASSLGRQIQYF	TGTGCCAGCAGCTTAGGCAGGCAGATTCAGTACTTC
TRBD2	TRBV5-1	few	TRBJ2-1	CASSLDVAGGSYNEQFF	TGCGCCAGCAGCTTGGATGTCGCGGGGGGCTCCTACAATGAGCAGTTCTTC
TRBD2	TRBV5-1	-	TRBJ2-1	CASQAGRRGGVDEQFF	TGCGCCAGCCAGGCCGGGCGGCGGGGGGGCGTCGATGAGCAGTTCTTC
-	TRBV28	-	TRBJ2-7	CASSPPGGREQYF	TGTGCCAGCAGTCCGCCGGGGGGCCGCGAGCAGTACTTC
-	TRBV6-1	few	TRBJ2-4	CASTWDTKNIQYF	TGTGCCAGCACTTGGGACACCAAAAACATTCAGTACTTC